Listed here is a single T cell receptor beta chain. Antigen: not known. An end of the junction does not agree with germline; a read error may underlie this. CDR1 is SEHNR, CDR2 FQNEAQ, per germline (reference sequence). The CDR3 sequence is 14 residues long. PCR involved 60 Vbeta and 13 Jbeta primers. The data were produced by immunoSEQ multiplex PCR, yet TCRdb's version contains in-frame clones alone and is incomplete. The table includes around 140,000 clones, around four fifths detected once. This entry belongs to a study of cytomegalovirus exposure and HLA in healthy donors. The overall study: Genotyping showed around 80% of hundreds of donors falling in the Caucasian-associated ancestry cluster.

Study-wide results and caveats: In vitro work confirmed that three CMV-associated chains recognize CMV antigens.

The sample taken for sequencing was PBMCs. The clonotype originates from a man between 35 and 55 years old in good health and CMV-seronegative. The rearrangement links TRBV7-9 to TRBJ1-4; 11 bases match TRBD1. CDR3 in amino acids: CSSSIGQGAEKLFF. The CDR3 DNA follows: TGTTCCAGCAGCATAGGACAGGGGGCCGAAAAACTGTTTTTT.